The rows below give T cell receptor beta chains drawn from one sample of a study of shared clonotypes between healthy human individuals. Sequencing used immunoSEQ multiplex PCR; TCRdb keeps in-frame clones, though not all of them. The table lists about 2 million clones, less than 95% of them singletons. Input material: naive CD8+ T cells sorted from blood. Receptors originate from a man younger than 35 in good health. Each CDR3 is given with its conserved first and last residue. A D gene is named only where the DNA matches it firmly. Clone size is stated in some rows and not others, as once, few, many or a class when expanded.

TRBV6-5	TRBD2	NA	TRBJ2-3	TGTGCCAGCAGTTACTCTAGACTAGCGGGGGAAGATACGCAGTATTTT	CASSYSRLAGEDTQYF
TRBV7-9	NA	NA	TRBJ1-1	TGTGCCAGCAGCTCGGGACGGGAGAACACTGAAGCTTTCTTT	CASSSGRENTEAFF
TRBV7-8	NA	NA	TRBJ1-3	TGTGCCAGCAGCCCATATACCCCAGGCCTAAAAGGAAACACCATATATTTT	CASSPYTPGLKGNTIYF
TRBV14	TRBD1	NA	TRBJ2-7	TGTGCCAGCAGCCTAAGAGACAGGGAGTTGAGCGAGCAGTACTTC	CASSLRDRELSEQYF
TRBV11-2	NA	NA	TRBJ2-1	TGTGCCAGCAGTTTAGGGTGGGAGCAGTTCTTC	CASSLGWEQFF
TRBV19	NA	NA	TRBJ2-7	TGTGCCAGTAGTATATATTCCAGGGAAAACGAGCAGTACTTC	CASSIYSRENEQYF
TRBV5-1	TRBD1	NA	TRBJ1-2	TGCGCCAGCAGTCCCTGGCAGGGGGCGCTTGACGGCTACACCTTC	CASSPWQGALDGYTF
TRBV9	NA	NA	TRBJ1-1	TGTGCCAGCAGCGTAACTCCGAAGGGGAAAGAAGCTTTCTTT	CASSVTPKGKEAFF
TRBV19	NA	NA	TRBJ2-7	TGTGCCAGTAGTTCTTCAAGGGAGCAGTACTTC	CASSSSREQYF
TRBV2	TRBD2	NA	TRBJ2-5	TGTGCCAGCAGTGAATTCTGGGTAGCGGGGGAAGAGACCCAGTACTTC	CASSEFWVAGEETQYF
TRBV10-3	TRBD1	NA	TRBJ2-6	TGTGCCATCAGTGAGTCGTTTTTGGACAGGTCCATATCCTCTGGGGCCAACGTCCTGACTTTC	CAISESFLDRSISSGANVLTF
TRBV9	TRBD2	NA	TRBJ2-7	TGTGCCAGCAGCGTAAAACTAGCGGGAGACGAGCAGTACTTC	CASSVKLAGDEQYF
TRBV5-8	TRBD2	once	TRBJ2-1	TGTGCCAGCAGTTGGGGACTAGCGGGAGGTTACAATGAGCAGTTCTTC	CASSWGLAGGYNEQFF
TRBV11-2	NA	NA	TRBJ1-1	TGTGCCAGCAGCTTAAAACAAAAGGGCACTGAAGCTTTCTTT	CASSLKQKGTEAFF
TRBV9	NA	NA	TRBJ2-3	TGTGCCAGCAGCCCAAGTGGGAGCACAGATACGCAGTATTTT	CASSPSGSTDTQYF
TRBV4-3	NA	NA	TRBJ2-7	TGCGCCAGCAGCCAAGCTTTTGGCTACGAGCAGTACTTC	CASSQAFGYEQYF
TRBV27	NA	once	TRBJ2-1	TGTGCCAGCAGTTTTAGTGAATACAATGAGCAGTTCTTC	CASSFSEYNEQFF
TRBV19	TRBD1	NA	TRBJ2-7	TGTGCCAGTAGCCTGGGACAGTATTACGAGCAGTACTTC	CASSLGQYYEQYF
TRBV2	NA	NA	TRBJ1-1	TGTGCCAGCAGTCGGGTTTTGACGGAGAACACTGAAGCTTTCTTT	CASSRVLTENTEAFF
TRBV5-1	TRBD1	NA	TRBJ2-1	TGCGCCAGCAGCTCCGGACAGGGAACCTACAATGAGCAGTTCTTC	CASSSGQGTYNEQFF
TRBV21-1	NA	NA	TRBJ2-7	TGTGCCCCCTCGACAGAAACCCCTAAAGTTCGAACGTACTTC	CAPSTETPKVRTYF
TRBV7-9	NA	NA	TRBJ2-7	TGTGCCAGCAGCTTAGAGGTGGGGGCAGAATCCTACGAGCAGTACTTC	CASSLEVGAESYEQYF
TRBV5-6	NA	NA	TRBJ2-1	TGTGCCAGCAGCTTCGGGTCTACGGATGAGCAGTTCTTC	CASSFGSTDEQFF
TRBV7-9	NA	NA	TRBJ2-7	TGTGCCAGCAGCTCCAGGGTATCCTACGAGCAGTACTTC	CASSSRVSYEQYF
TRBV9	NA	NA	TRBJ2-7	TGTGCCAGCAGCGTAGGGGCCGGGACAATAGGCGAGCAGTACTTC	CASSVGAGTIGEQYF
TRBV11-2	NA	once	TRBJ1-6	TGTGCCAGCAGCTCACAGGGAAACAATTCACCCCTCCACTTT	CASSSQGNNSPLHF
TRBV28	TRBD1	NA	TRBJ2-3	TGTGCCAGCAGTCCCCGGACAGGTCTAACCCTCACAGATACGCAGTATTTT	CASSPRTGLTLTDTQYF
TRBV29-1	NA	NA	TRBJ2-3	TGCAGCGTCACGACCCTTCGCACAGATACGCAGTATTTT	CSVTTLRTDTQYF
TRBV6-4	NA	NA	TRBJ1-4	TGTGCCAGCAGTGACGGGGGGTGTAAGGGGTTGGATGAAAAACTGTTTTTT	CASSDGGCKGLDEKLFF
TRBV6-5	NA	NA	TRBJ1-1	TGTGCCAGCAGTTACTCGACTGGGGCGCGATCTGAAGCTTTCTTT	CASSYSTGARSEAFF
TRBV19	NA	NA	TRBJ2-7	TGTGCCAGTAGTATTTTGGGGAATTCCTACGAGCAGTACTTC	CASSILGNSYEQYF
TRBV11-1	TRBD2	once	TRBJ2-7	TGTGCCAGCAGCTGGCAGGGAGGGACCTCCTACGAGCAGTACTTC	CASSWQGGTSYEQYF
TRBV7-9	NA	once	TRBJ2-1	TGTGCCAGCAGCCTCGGACAGTGGGGTAACAATGAGCAGTTCTTC	CASSLGQWGNNEQFF
TRBV7-9	NA	NA	TRBJ1-1	TGTGCCAGCAGCCCGGACAGTGTTGGTGCTTTCTTT	CASSPDSVGAFF
TRBV11-2	NA	NA	TRBJ2-3	TGTGCCAGCAGGTATGATGCGGACAGCACAGATACGCAGTATTTT	CASRYDADSTDTQYF
TRBV5-4	NA	NA	TRBJ1-2	TGTGCCAGCAGCTTTTGGGGATTTTGGGACTATGGCTACACCTTC	CASSFWGFWDYGYTF
TRBV6-6	TRBD2	NA	TRBJ2-5	TGTGCCAGCAGCGAGACTAGCGGGGTCCAAGAGACCCAGTACTTC	CASSETSGVQETQYF
TRBV7-9	NA	NA	TRBJ1-1	TGTGCCAGCAGCCCGGACAGAGTCTACACTGAAGCTTTCTTT	CASSPDRVYTEAFF
TRBV9	TRBD1	NA	TRBJ2-7	TGTGCCAGCAGCGTAGCCCCGGGACAGGGCTACGAGCAGTACTTC	CASSVAPGQGYEQYF
TRBV4-1	TRBD2	NA	TRBJ2-7	TGCGCCAGCAGCCAATCCGCTAGCGGCTACGAGCAGTACTTC	CASSQSASGYEQYF